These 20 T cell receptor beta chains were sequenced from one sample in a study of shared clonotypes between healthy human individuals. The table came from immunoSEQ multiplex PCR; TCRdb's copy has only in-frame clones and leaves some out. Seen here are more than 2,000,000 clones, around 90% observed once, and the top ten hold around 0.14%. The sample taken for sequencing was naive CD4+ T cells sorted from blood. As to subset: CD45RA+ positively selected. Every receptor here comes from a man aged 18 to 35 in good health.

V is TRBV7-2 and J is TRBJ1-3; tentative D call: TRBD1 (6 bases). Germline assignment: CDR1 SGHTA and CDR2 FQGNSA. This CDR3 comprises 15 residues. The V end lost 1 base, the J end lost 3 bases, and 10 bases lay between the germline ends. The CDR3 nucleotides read TGTGCCAGCAGCTTAGAGGGGGGTGGTGGAAACACCATATATTTT. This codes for CASSLEGGGGNTIYF.

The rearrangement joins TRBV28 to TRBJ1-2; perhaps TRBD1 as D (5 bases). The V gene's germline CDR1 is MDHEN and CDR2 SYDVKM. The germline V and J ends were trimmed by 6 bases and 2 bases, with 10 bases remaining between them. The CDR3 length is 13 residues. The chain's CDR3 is CASRKGRNYGYTF. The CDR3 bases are TGTGCCAGCAGGAAGGGACGGAACTATGGCTACACCTTC.

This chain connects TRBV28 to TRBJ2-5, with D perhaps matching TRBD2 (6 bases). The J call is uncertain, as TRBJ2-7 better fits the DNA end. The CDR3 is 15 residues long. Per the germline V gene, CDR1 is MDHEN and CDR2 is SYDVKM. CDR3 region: CASSRWGGDSYEQYF. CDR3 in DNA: TGTGCCAGCAGCCGTTGGGGCGGGGACTCCTACGAGCAGTACTTC.

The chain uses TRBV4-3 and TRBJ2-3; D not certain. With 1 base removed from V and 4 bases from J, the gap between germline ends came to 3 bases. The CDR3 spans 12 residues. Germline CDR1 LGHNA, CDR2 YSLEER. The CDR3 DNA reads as TGCGCCAGCAGCCAAGTCCCAGATACGCAGTATTTT. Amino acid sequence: CASSQVPDTQYF.

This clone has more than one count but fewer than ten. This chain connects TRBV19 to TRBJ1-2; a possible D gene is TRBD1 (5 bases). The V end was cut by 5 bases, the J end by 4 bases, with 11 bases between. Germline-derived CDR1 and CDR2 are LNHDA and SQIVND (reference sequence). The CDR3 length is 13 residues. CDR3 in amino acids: CASSPAGTYGYTF. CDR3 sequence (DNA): TGTGCCAGTAGTCCAGCAGGGACCTATGGCTACACCTTC.

CDR3 sequence reads: CASSRVGQNTGELFF. CDR3 in DNA: TGTGCCAGCAGTCGAGTAGGACAGAACACCGGGGAGCTGTTTTTT. The chain employs TRBV2 and TRBJ2-2; D possibly corresponds to TRBD1 (5 bases). Germline assignment: CDR1 SNHLY and CDR2 FYNNEI. The CDR3 is made up of 15 amino acids. The V and J ends lost 5 bases and 1 base respectively, with 11 bases between them.

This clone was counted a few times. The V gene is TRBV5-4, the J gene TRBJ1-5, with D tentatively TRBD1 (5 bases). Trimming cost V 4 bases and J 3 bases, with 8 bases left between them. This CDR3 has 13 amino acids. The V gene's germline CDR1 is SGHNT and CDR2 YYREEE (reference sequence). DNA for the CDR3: TGTGCCAGCAGCCCGGACAACAATCAGCCCCAGCATTTT. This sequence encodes CASSPDNNQPQHF.

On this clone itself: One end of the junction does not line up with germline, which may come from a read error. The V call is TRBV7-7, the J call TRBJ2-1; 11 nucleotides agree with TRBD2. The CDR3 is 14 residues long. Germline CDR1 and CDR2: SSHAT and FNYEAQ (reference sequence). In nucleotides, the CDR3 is TGTGCTAGCAGCCCGGGACTAGCGGATAATGAGCAGTTCTTC. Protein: CASSPGLADNEQFF.

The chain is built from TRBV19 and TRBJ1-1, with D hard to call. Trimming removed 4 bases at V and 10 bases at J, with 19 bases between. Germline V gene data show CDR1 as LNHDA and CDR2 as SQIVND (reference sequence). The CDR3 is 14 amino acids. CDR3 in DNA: TGTGCCAGTAGTAAGATAGGCGGGCAAGGATCAGCTTTCTTT. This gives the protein CASSKIGGQGSAFF. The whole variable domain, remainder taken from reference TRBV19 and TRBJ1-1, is DGGITQSPKYLFRKEGQNVTLSCEQNLNHDAMYWYRQDPGQGLRLIYYSQIVNDFQKGDIAEGYSVSREKKESFPLTVTSAQKNPTAFYLCASSKIGGQGSAFFGQGTRLTVV.

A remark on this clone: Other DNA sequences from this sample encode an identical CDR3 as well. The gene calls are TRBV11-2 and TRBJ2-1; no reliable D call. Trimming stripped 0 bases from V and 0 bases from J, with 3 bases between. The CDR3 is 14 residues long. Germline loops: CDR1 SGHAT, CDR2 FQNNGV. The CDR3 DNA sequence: TGTGCCAGCAGCTTAGACGGCTCCTACAATGAGCAGTTCTTC. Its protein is CASSLDGSYNEQFF.

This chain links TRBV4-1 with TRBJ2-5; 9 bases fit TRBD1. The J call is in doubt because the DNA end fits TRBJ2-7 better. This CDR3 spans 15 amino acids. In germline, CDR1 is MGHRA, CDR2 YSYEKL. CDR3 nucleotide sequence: TGCGCCAGCAGCCAAGATATTACAGGGGGCGGCGAGCAGTACTTC. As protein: CASSQDITGGGEQYF.

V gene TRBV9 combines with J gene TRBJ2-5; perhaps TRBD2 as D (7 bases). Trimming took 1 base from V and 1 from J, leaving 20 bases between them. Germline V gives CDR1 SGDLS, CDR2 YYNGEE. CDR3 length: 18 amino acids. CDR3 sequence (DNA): TGTGCCAGCAGCGTAACGGGGAGAGGGGGAGGGCCCCAAGAGACCCAGTACTTC. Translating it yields CASSVTGRGGGPQETQYF.

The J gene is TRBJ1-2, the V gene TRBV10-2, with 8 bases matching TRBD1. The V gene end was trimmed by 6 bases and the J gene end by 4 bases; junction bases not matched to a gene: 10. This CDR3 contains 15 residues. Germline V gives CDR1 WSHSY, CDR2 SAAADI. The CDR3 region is CASRREDREAYGYTF. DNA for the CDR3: TGCGCCAGCAGGAGAGAGGACAGGGAAGCCTATGGCTACACCTTC.

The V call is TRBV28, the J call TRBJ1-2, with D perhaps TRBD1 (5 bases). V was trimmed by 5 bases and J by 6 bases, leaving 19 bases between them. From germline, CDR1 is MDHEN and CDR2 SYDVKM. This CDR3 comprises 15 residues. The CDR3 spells CASSPPGGGGDGYTF. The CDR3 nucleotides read TGTGCCAGCAGTCCCCCGGGGGGAGGAGGAGATGGCTACACCTTC.

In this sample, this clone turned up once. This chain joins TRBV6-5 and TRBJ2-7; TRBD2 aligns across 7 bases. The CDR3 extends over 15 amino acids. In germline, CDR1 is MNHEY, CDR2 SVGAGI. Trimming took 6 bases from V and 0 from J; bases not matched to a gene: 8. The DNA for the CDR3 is TGTGCCAGCAGCCTCAAGCGGGGAAGCTCCTACGAGCAGTACTTC. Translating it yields CASSLKRGSSYEQYF.

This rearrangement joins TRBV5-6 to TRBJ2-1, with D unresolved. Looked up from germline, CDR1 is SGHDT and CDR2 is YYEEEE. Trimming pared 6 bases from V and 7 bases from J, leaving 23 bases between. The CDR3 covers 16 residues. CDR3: CASTSVALTGRNEQFF. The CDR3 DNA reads TGTGCCAGCACCTCCGTTGCGCTGACGGGTAGAAATGAGCAGTTCTTC.

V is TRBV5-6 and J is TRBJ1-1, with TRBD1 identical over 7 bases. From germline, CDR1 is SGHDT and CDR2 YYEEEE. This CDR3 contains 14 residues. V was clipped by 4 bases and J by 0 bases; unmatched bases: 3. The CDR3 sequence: CASSPDRVNTEAFF. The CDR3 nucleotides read TGTGCCAGCAGCCCAGACAGGGTGAACACTGAAGCTTTCTTT.

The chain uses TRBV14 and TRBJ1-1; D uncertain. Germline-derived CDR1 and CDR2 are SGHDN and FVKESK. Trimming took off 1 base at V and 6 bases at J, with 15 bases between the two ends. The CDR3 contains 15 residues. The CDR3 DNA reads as TGTGCCAGCAGCCAAGGTTCTCCCAGCCTAGCTGAAGCTTTCTTT. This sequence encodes CASSQGSPSLAEAFF.

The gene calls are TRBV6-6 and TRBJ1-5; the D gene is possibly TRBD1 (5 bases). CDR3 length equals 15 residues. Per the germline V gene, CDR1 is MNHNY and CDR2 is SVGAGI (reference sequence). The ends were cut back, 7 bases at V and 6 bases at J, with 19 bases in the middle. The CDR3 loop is CASKEGPNRGQPQHF. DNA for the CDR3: TGTGCCAGCAAAGAGGGACCCAACAGAGGTCAGCCCCAGCATTTT.

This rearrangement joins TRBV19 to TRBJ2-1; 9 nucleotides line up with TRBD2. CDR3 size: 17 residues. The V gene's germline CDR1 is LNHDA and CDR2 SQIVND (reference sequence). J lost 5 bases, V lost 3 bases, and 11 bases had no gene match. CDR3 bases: TGTGCCAGTAGTATCCGGGCGGGGGGGCCTTCTCACAATGAGCAGTTCTTC. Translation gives CASSIRAGGPSHNEQFF.